This TCR beta chain is from a study of cytomegalovirus exposure and HLA in healthy donors. Germline CDR1 and CDR2: SGDLS and YYNGEE. The CDR3 runs to 16 residues. Unmatched junction bases numbered 8, after V lost 3 bases and J lost 3 bases. Amplification used 60 Vbeta primers and 13 Jbeta primers. Per the original methods: An analysis that came later counted some 80 million unique TCR beta chains, 9 million to 12 million shared. Libraries were prepared by immunoSEQ multiplex PCR; TCRdb keeps only in-frame clonotypes and omits some of them. V and J calls and clone size come straight from that table; D and trimming were deduced from the DNA. The table shows 65,000 to 75,000 clones, with approximately 71% occurring only once.

V is TRBV9 and J is TRBJ2-5; 10 nucleotides match TRBD1. The receptor was derived from a woman aged 25 to 39 in good health and CMV-seronegative. The sequencing input was PBMCs. CDR3 DNA sequence: TGTGCCAGCAGCGCTTACTCGGGACAGGGGAAAGAGACCCAGTACTTC. Translated: CASSAYSGQGKETQYF.